This entry features one TCR beta chain sequence. The antigen remains unidentified. The read finishes 3 residues shy of the CDR3 end, and the germline J gene is used to complete it. The V and J ends lost 5 bases and 0 bases respectively, with 14 bases between them. CDR3 length: 15 amino acids. CDR1 SEHNR and CDR2 FQNEAQ come from the germline V gene (reference sequence). These data originate in a study of T cells in women clearing cervical HPV infection. Looking at the study overall: With HLA typing for only a few women, HLA confounding remains possible. Study-wide results and caveats: Each sample's T-cell count was unknown, possibly confounding richness.

immunoSEQ multiplex PCR used an average of roughly 1,300 ng genomic DNA. Produced via immunoSEQ multiplex PCR; TCRdb's table is partial and in-frame only. The ten most abundant clones cover approximately 5% of a sample with about 24,000 clones. The origin of this receptor is a woman aged 18 to 75 with a cervical HPV16 infection that either progressed to CIN3+ or cleared (not recorded which). What was sequenced was blood buffy coat. The chain carries TRBV7-9 and TRBJ2-7; a weak D match, TRBD2 (6 bases). CDR3 region: CASSPDGGASYEQYF. The covered CDR3 bases are TGTGCCAGCAGCCCTGACGGAGGGGCCTCCTACGAG.